This TCR beta chain was retrieved from a study of blood T cell repertoires in COVID-19. Looking at the study overall: COVID-19 samples from acute and convalescent phases originated in the United States, Italy and Spain. T cells, B-cell-depleted T cells, or PBMCs supplied cDNA or gDNA.

Authors' methods: Reference gene primer amplification in the assay estimated nucleated cell counts. This table comes from immunoSEQ multiplex PCR, and its TCRdb copy is limited to in-frame clones, with some not included. V and J calls and clone size are those listed in that table; D and trimming were worked out from the DNA. Of tens of thousands of clones in the sample, about four fifths were seen once. Per the germline V gene, CDR1 is SGHNT and CDR2 is YENEEA. The CDR3 loop spans 15 amino acids. The V gene lost 2 bases and the J gene lost 3 bases, with 14 bases spanning the gap. This clone came up a few times. Seattle patient enrollment occurred during active infection, with longitudinal follow-up thereafter.

J is TRBJ2-7 and V is TRBV11-3, with D possibly being TRBD1 (5 bases). The sample taken for sequencing was peripheral blood. The clonotype comes from an older man with COVID-19, enrolled during active disease. In DNA, the CDR3 is TGTGCCAGCAGCTTATTAAGGACATCTTACTACGAGCAGTACTTC. It encodes CASSLLRTSYYEQYF.